A selection of T cell receptor beta chains follows, all from one sample in a study of T cell repertoires in cytomegalovirus infection. For these TCRs, the target antigens are not known. TCRdb itself ran the reads through MiXCR, one entry per CDR3 protein. The sample contains about a million distinct CDR3 sequences, roughly 30% of which appear only once. The sequencing here drew on cultured CD8+ T cells from PBMCs, taken from culture after CMV antigen stimulation. Receptors were obtained from a human donor in good health (CMV status not recorded). Some clones in this sample may be carry-over from other donors' samples. Each CDR3 is given with its conserved first and last residue. D genes are given only for firm matches. Rows give clone size only sometimes, using once, few, many, or a class for an expanded clone.

d_call j_call clone_size v_call cdr3_nt cdr3_aa
TRBD1 TRBJ2-2 many TRBV27 TGTGCCAGCAGTTTATCGGGGGGCGGAATAGGGACAGGCGGCACCGGGGAGCTGTTTTTT CASSLSGGGIGTGGTGELFF
- TRBJ2-1 - TRBV25-1 TGTGCCAGCAGTGAGGTTGAACGGAACCAATACAATGAGCAGTTCTTC CASSEVERNQYNEQFF
TRBD1 TRBJ2-7 few TRBV3-1 TGTGCCAGCAGCCAGAATTTTGCCGGGACAGGGGGCTACGAGCAGTACTTC CASSQNFAGTGGYEQYF
- TRBJ1-5 - TRBV6-5 TGTGCCAGCAGTTACTCTTCCGAAGATCAGCCCCAGCATTTT CASSYSSEDQPQHF
- TRBJ1-1 - TRBV6-2/TRBV6-3 TGTGCCAGCAGATTGACAGTCACTGAAGCTTTCTTT CASRLTVTEAFF
TRBD1 TRBJ1-4 - TRBV7-9 TGTGCCAGCAGCTCTACGCAGGGGGGATCAACTAATGAAAAACTGTTTTTT CASSSTQGGSTNEKLFF
TRBD2 TRBJ2-1 - TRBV7-9 TGTGCCAGCCGTAGCGGGGGGCCGCCTCTCAATGAGCAGTTCTTC CASRSGGPPLNEQFF
- TRBJ1-5 few TRBV7-9 TGTGCCAGCAGCACTTCGACAGCCAATCAGCCCCAGCATTTT CASSTSTANQPQHF
- TRBJ2-1 - TRBV27 TGTGCCAGCAGCCGACCGGGGATTAGCTACAATGAGCAGTTCTTC CASSRPGISYNEQFF
TRBD2 TRBJ2-1 many TRBV7-9 TGTGCCAGCAGCTGGGTCGGCGGGGGGGCCTTCGACAATGAGCAGTTCTTC CASSWVGGGAFDNEQFF
- TRBJ2-7 once TRBV27 TGTGCCAGCAGTCTGGGGCCCGGTCGAGACGAGCAGTACTTC CASSLGPGRDEQYF
TRBD1 TRBJ2-5 - TRBV6-1 TGTGCCAGCAGTATAAGACAGGGGGGACCTCAAGAGACCCAGTACTTC CASSIRQGGPQETQYF
TRBD1 TRBJ2-3 few TRBV2 TGTGCCAGCATACGAACAGGGGGAGATACGCAGTATTTT CASIRTGGDTQYF
TRBD1 TRBJ2-7 few TRBV19 TGTGCCAGTAGTAGCGGACAGGACGAGCAGTACTTC CASSSGQDEQYF
- TRBJ1-5 - TRBV6-2/TRBV6-3 TGTGCCAGCAGTCGGCGGGGGGCCGGTCTGCCCCAGCATTTT CASSRRGAGLPQHF
- TRBJ1-5 few TRBV19 TGTGCCAGTGAAGAGGGCATATGGACGGGACAGCCCCAGCATTTT CASEEGIWTGQPQHF